This T cell receptor (beta chain) was observed in a study of blood T cell repertoires in COVID-19. At the level of the study: Samples came from the United States, Italy and Spain, spanning acute and convalescent COVID-19. The analysed material was cDNA or gDNA that came from T cells, B-cell-depleted T cells, or PBMCs.

Original handling: Amplifying reference gene primers gave estimates of nucleated cell counts. Repertoires were generated with immunoSEQ multiplex PCR, while TCRdb's copy carries only in-frame clones and drops some. D and trimming were read from the DNA, whereas the V and J calls and clone size are those reported in that table. The sample contains around 260,000 clones, approximately 82% of which appear only once. The CDR3 has 17 residues. The V gene lost 3 bases and the J gene lost 0 bases, with 16 bases spanning the gap. Germline-derived CDR1 and CDR2 are SGHNT and YYREEE (reference sequence). The sequencing sample was made of peripheral blood. This rearrangement joins TRBV5-4 to TRBJ1-3, with D perhaps matching TRBD1 (5 bases). The sequence came from a man aged 55-75 years who had recovered from COVID-19. The CDR3 protein is CASSSQAQGLSGNTIYF. The DNA for the CDR3 is TGTGCCAGCAGCTCCCAGGCGCAGGGTCTCTCTGGAAACACCATATATTTT.